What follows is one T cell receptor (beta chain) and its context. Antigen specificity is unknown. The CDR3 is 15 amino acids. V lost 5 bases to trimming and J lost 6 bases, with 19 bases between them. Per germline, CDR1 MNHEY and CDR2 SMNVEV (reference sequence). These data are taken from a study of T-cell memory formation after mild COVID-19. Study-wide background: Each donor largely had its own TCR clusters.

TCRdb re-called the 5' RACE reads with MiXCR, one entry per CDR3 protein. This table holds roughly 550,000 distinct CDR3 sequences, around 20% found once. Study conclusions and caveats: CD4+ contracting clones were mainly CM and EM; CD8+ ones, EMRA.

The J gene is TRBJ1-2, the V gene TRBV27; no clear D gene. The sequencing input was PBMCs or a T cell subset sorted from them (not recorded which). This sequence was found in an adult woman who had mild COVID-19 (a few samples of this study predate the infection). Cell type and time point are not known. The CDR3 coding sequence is TGTGCCAGCAGTCCACTCGGAGGGAGGGTAGATGGCTACACCTTC. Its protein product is CASSPLGGRVDGYTF.